The entry below describes one T cell receptor beta chain. Its antigen is unknown. The sample is drawn from a study of shared clonotypes between healthy human individuals. Overall study results and limits: Naive subsets, compared against memory subsets, generally had larger estimated richness values.

Positively selected for CCR7, the CD45RO-negative cells used as naive CD8 cells excluded terminally differentiated effector memory CD45RA+ cells. Germline V gives CDR1 LNHNV, CDR2 YYDKDF (reference sequence). The CDR3 totals 17 residues. Losses at the gene ends were 2 bases for V and 5 bases for J; bases not matched to a gene: 13. Execution of the assay was at deep level. Measured with immunoSEQ multiplex PCR; TCRdb has only the in-frame clones, and not every one. This sample carries roughly 650,000 clones, approximately 96% of them seen once, and the ten largest clones take roughly 0.1%. The V gene is TRBV15, the J gene TRBJ1-2; 8 bases fit TRBD1. The sequence was obtained from a woman aged 30 to 39 in good health. Specimen: naive CD8+ T cells sorted from blood. The CDR3 sequence: CATSRLPPGQETYGYTF. DNA for the CDR3: TGTGCCACCAGCAGACTCCCCCCGGGACAGGAGACTTATGGCTACACCTTC.